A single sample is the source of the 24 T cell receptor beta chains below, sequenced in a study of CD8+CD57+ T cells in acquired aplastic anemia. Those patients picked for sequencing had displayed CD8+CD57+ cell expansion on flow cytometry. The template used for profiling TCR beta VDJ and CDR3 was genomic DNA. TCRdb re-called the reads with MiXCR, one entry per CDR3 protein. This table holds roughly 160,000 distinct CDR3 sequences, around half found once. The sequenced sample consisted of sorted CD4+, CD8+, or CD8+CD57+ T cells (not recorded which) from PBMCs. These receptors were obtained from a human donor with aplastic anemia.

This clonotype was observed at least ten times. The CDR3 protein is CASSLLRVDTGELFF. Written as DNA, the CDR3 is TGCGCCAGCAGCTTACTCAGGGTGGACACCGGGGAGCTGTTTTTT. The V call is TRBV5-1, the J call TRBJ2-2, with D maybe TRBD1 (5 bases). Between the trimmed V and J ends, which lost 2 bases and 3 bases, there was a span of 11 bases. This CDR3 spans 15 amino acids. CDR1 and CDR2 (germline): SGHRS, YFSETQ.

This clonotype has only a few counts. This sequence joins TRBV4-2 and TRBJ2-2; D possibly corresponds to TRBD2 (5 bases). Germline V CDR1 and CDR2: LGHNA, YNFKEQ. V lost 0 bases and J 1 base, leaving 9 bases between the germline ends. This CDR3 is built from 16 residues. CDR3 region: CASSQDSAGNTGELFF. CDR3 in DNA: TGTGCCAGCAGCCAAGATTCGGCGGGGAACACCGGGGAGCTGTTTTTT.

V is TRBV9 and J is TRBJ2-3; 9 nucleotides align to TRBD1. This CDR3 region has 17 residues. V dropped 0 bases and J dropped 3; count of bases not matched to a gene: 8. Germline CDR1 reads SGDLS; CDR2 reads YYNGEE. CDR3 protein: CASSVVTGGGQTDTQYF. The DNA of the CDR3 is TGTGCCAGCAGCGTAGTAACAGGGGGCGGTCAAACAGATACGCAGTATTTT.

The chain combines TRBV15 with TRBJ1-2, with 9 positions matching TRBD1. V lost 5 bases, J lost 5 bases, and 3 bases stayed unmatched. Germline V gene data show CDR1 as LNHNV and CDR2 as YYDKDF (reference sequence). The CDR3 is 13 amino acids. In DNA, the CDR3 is TGTGCCACCAGCCTCGACAGGGGGTATGGCTACACCTTC. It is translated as CATSLDRGYGYTF. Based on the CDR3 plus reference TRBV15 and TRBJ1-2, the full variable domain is DAMVIQNPRYQVTQFGKPVTLSCSQTLNHNVMYWYQQKSSQAPKLLFHYYDKDFNNEADTPDNFQSRRPNTSFCFLDIRSPGLGDTAMYLCATSLDRGYGYTFGSGTRLTVV.

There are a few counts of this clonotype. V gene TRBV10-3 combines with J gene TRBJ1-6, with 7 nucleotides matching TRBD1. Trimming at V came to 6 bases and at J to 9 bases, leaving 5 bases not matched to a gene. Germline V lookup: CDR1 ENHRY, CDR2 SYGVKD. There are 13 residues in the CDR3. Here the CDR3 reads CAISQGVGSPLHF. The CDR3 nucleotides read TGTGCCATCAGCCAGGGGGTTGGTTCACCCCTCCACTTT.

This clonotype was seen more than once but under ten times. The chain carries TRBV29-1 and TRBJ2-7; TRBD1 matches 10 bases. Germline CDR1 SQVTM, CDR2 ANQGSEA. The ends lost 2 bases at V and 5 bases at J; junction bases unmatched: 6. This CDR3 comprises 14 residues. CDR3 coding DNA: TGCAGCGTTGAAATCTTAGGGACAGGGGACGAGCAGTACTTC. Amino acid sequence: CSVEILGTGDEQYF.

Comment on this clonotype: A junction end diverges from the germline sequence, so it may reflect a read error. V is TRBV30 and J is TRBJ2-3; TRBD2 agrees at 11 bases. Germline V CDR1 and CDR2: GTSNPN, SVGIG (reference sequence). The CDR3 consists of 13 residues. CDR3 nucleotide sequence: TGTGCCTGGAGTGAACTTAGCGGGAGGGCCGGGAGGTTT. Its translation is CAWSELSGRAGRF.

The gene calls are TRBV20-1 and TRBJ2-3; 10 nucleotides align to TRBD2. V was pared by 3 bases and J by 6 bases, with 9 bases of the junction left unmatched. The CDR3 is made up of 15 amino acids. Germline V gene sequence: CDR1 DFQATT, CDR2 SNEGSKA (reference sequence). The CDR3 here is CSARLAGGALDTQYF. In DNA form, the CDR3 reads TGCAGTGCTAGGTTAGCGGGAGGTGCCTTGGATACGCAGTATTTT.

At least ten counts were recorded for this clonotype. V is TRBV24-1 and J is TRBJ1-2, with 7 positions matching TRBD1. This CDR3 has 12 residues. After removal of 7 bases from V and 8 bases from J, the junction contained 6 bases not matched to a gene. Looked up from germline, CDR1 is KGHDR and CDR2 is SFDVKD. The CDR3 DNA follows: TGTGCCACCAGCCCGACAGGGAACGGCTACACCTTC. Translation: CATSPTGNGYTF.

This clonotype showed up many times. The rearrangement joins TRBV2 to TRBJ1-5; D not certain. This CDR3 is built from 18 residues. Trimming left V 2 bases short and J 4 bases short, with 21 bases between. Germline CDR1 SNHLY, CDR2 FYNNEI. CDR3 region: CASSEIRSQVYSNQPQHF. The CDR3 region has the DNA TGTGCCAGCAGTGAAATTAGGTCCCAAGTTTATTCTAATCAGCCCCAGCATTTT.

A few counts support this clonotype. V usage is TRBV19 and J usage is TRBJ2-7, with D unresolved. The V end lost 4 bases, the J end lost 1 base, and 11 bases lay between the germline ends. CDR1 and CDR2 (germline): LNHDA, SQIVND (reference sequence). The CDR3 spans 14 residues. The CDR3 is CASSTGLGSYEQYF. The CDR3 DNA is TGTGCCAGTAGTACTGGGTTGGGGTCCTACGAGCAGTACTTC.

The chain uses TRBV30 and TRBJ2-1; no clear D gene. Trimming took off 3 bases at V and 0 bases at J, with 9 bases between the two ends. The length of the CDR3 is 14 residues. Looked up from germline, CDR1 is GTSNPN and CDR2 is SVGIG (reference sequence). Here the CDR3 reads CAWRTSSSYNEQFF. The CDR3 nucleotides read TGTGCCTGGAGGACTTCAAGCTCCTACAATGAGCAGTTCTTC.

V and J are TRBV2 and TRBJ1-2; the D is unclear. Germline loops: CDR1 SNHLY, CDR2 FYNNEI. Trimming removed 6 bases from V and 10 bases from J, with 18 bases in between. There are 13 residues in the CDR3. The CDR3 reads CASSWESGFDYTF. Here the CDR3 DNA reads TGTGCCAGCAGCTGGGAGTCGGGCTTTGACTACACCTTC.

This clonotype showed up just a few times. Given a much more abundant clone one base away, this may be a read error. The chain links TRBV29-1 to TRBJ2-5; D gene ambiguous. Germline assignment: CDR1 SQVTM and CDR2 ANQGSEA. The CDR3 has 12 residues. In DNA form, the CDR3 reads TGCAGCGTTGACTCCGGAATGGAGACCCAGTGCTTC. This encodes CSVDSGMETQCF.

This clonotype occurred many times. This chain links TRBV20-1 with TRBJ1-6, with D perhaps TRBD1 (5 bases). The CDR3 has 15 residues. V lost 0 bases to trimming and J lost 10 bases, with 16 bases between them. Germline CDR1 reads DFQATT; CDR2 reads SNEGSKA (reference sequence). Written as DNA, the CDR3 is TGCAGTGCTAGAGAGGTCCAGGGCTTAGGGTCACCCCTCCACTTT. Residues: CSAREVQGLGSPLHF.

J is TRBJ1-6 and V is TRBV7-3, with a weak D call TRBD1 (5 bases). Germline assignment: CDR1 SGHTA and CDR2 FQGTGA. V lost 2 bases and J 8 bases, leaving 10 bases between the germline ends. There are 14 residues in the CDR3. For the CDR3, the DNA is TGTGCCAGCAGCTTAGACGGGGGGGATTCACCCCTCCACTTT. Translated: CASSLDGGDSPLHF.

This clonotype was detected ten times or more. In DNA form, the CDR3 reads TGTGCCAGCAGCTTAGGACAGGGGGTCAAATACAATGAGCAGTTCTTC. Protein product: CASSLGQGVKYNEQFF. The V call is TRBV7-9, the J call TRBJ2-1, with TRBD1 matching 9 bases. The CDR3 loop spans 16 amino acids. The germline V gene encodes CDR1 SEHNR and CDR2 FQNEAQ (reference sequence). Trimming took 1 base from V and 4 from J; bases not matched to a gene: 5. The full variable domain, in which reference TRBV7-9 and TRBJ2-1 provide the parts outside the CDR3, is DTGVSQNPRHKITKRGQNVTFRCDPISEHNRLYWYRQTLGQGPEFLTYFQNEAQLEKSRLLSDRFSAERPKGSFSTLEIQRTEQGDSAMYLCASSLGQGVKYNEQFFGPGTRLTVL.

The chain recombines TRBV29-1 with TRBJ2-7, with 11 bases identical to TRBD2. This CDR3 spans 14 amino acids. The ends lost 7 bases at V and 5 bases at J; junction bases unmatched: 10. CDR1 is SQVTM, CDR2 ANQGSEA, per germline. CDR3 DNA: TGCAGCGCGTTTCTAGCGGGAGGCCATAACGAGCAGTACTTC. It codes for CSAFLAGGHNEQYF.

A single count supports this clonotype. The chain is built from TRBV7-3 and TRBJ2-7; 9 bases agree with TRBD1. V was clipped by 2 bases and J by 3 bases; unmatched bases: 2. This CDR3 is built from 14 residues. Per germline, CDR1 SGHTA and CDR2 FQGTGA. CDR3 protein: CASSLGQGFYEQYF. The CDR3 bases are TGTGCCAGCAGCTTAGGACAGGGGTTCTACGAGCAGTACTTC.

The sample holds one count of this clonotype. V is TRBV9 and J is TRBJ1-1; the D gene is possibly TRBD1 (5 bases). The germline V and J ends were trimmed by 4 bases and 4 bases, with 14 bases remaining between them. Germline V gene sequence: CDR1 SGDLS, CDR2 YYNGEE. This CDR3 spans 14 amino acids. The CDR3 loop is CASSPTAGITEAFF. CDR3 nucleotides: TGTGCCAGCAGCCCGACGGCAGGGATCACTGAAGCTTTCTTT. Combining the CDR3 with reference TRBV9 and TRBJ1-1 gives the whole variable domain DSGVTQTPKHLITATGQRVTLRCSPRSGDLSVYWYQQSLDQGLQFLIQYYNGEERAKGNILERFSAQQFPDLHSELNLSSLELGDSALYFCASSPTAGITEAFFGQGTRLTVV.

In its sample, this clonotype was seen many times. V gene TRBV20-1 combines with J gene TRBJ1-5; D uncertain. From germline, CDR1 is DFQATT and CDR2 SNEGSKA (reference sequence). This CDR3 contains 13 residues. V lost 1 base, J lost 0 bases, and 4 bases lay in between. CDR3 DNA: TGCAGTGCTAGAGCAGATAGCAATCAGCCCCAGCATTTT. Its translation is CSARADSNQPQHF.

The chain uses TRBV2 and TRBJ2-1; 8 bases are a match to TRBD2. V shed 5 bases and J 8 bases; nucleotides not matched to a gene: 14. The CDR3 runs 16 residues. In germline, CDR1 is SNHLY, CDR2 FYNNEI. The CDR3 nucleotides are TGTGCCAGCAGTTTTGTCGTGGGGGCGGGAGGCCATGAGCAGTTCTTC. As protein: CASSFVVGAGGHEQFF.

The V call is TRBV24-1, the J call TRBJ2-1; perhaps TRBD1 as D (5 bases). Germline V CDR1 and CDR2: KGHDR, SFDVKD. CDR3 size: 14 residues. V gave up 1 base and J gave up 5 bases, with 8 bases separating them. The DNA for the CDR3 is TGTGCCACCAGTGATTTCCCAGGGAACAATGAGCAGTTCTTC. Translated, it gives CATSDFPGNNEQFF.

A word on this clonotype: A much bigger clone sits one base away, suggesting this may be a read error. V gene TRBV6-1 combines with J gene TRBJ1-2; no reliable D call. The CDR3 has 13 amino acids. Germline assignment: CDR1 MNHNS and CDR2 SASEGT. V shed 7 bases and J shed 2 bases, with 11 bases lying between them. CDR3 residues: CASTGVSNYGYTF. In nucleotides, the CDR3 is TGTGCCAGCACTGGGGTCTCCAACTATGGCTACACCTTC.